Sequencing of this T cell receptor beta chain was carried out in a study of beta chain features in type 1 diabetes. Study as a whole: Patients did not differ from healthy donors in age, gender or cell yield.

As every portion of the isolated RNA was reverse transcribed, the sequencing read expressed TCRB transcripts. Samples of naive, central memory and regulatory T cells yielded a mean of around 3.8 million reads. Sequencing was performed with immunoSEQ multiplex PCR; in TCRdb, only in-frame clones are kept and a portion is missing. This repertoire shows about 340,000 clones, 6.5% to 10% found once; its top ten account for 0.44%. This clone has only a few counts. The junction and the germline gene differ at one end; a read error may be behind it. CDR3 size: 13 residues. Germline V gene data show CDR1 as SGHNT and CDR2 as YYREEE (reference sequence).

The sequencing sample was made of central memory CD4+ T cells from blood. The chain has TRBV5-4 and TRBJ2-3, with no clear D. This TCR derives from a woman between 18 and 30 years old in good health. CDR3 nucleotide sequence: TGCGCCAGCAGCCCCCAACCTTGGGATACGCAGTATTTT. Amino acid sequence: CASSPQPWDTQYF. Variable domain in full (rest from reference TRBV5-4 and TRBJ2-3): ETGVTQSPTHLIKTRGQQVTLRCSSQSGHNTVSWYQQALGQGPQFIFQYYREEENGRGNFPPRFSGLQFPNYSSELNVNALELDDSALYLCASSPQPWDTQYFGPGTRLTVL.